This T cell receptor beta chain was profiled in a study of neurological immune-mediated disorders. This clonotype came up many times. The CDR3 extends over 17 amino acids. J gave up 0 bases and V 3 bases, and 8 bases lay outside the gene matches. Per the germline V gene, CDR1 is SGHRS and CDR2 is YFSETQ. Synthesis of cDNA was accomplished via 5'RACE employing 10-nucleotide random UMIs. TCRdb used MiXCR to reprocess the 5' RACE reads, holding one entry per CDR3 protein. The table shows about 79,000 distinct CDR3 sequences, with about 14% occurring only once. The sample consisted of PBMCs. The receptor was derived from a woman in her 50s in good health. This chain joins TRBV5-1 and TRBJ1-1, with 10 bases aligning to TRBD1. CDR3 DNA: TGCGCCAGCAGCTCTGGGACAGGGGCTAACATGAACACTGAAGCTTTCTTT. This sequence encodes CASSSGTGANMNTEAFF.